Given below is one T cell receptor (beta chain) in context. Using immunoSEQ multiplex PCR, the repertoire was profiled, and TCRdb retains in-frame clones only, with some absent. The data hold 45,000 to 55,000 clones, with 90% to 95% observed a single time. The data were obtained in a study of technical replicates of blood from a few donors. The sequence was obtained from a human donor in good health. What was sequenced was T cells isolated from PBMCs.

This CDR3 is CASSLVQSYNEQFF. Here the CDR3 DNA reads TGCGCCAGCAGCTTGGTGCAGTCCTACAATGAGCAGTTCTTC. The V and J genes are TRBV5-1 and TRBJ2-1, with D unresolved. The CDR3 consists of 14 residues. V dropped 0 bases and J dropped 1 base, with 5 bases sitting between them. CDR1 and CDR2 from the germline V gene are SGHRS and YFSETQ.